This entry lists 3 T cell receptor beta chains sequenced from one sample in a study of OX40 agonist ivuxolimab in advanced cancers. The repertoire was sequenced with immunoSEQ multiplex PCR; TCRdb's copy has only in-frame clones and lacks some. The table lists some 30,000 clones, more than 80% of them singletons. The sequences come from CD4+ or CD8+ T cells sorted from blood, collected in a trial of the OX40 agonist ivuxolimab. These receptors were collected from an adult with an advanced solid tumor such as melanoma, head and neck, liver or kidney cancer.

The CDR3 nucleotides read TGTGCCAGCAGTTTCCATAGGCACTATGGCTACACCTTC. Translated, it gives CASSFHRHYGYTF. This rearrangement joins TRBV28 to TRBJ1-2, with no clear D. V lost 3 bases and J 3 bases, leaving 8 bases between the germline ends. CDR3 length: 13 amino acids. Germline V gene sequence: CDR1 MDHEN, CDR2 SYDVKM.

The chain joins TRBV5-1 to TRBJ2-7, with D perhaps matching TRBD1 (6 bases). The CDR3 covers 12 residues. CDR1 is SGHRS and CDR2 is YFSETQ in the germline V gene. V shed 0 bases and J shed 9 bases, with 10 bases lying between them. CDR3 bases: TGCGCCAGCAGCTTGGAACAGGGCGTGCAGTACTTC. It is translated as CASSLEQGVQYF.

For the CDR3, the DNA is TGCAGCGTTGGCCCTGTGCGCGGGAGGCCCACAGATACGCAGTATTTT. This encodes CSVGPVRGRPTDTQYF. The genes are TRBV29-1 and TRBJ2-3; TRBD2 matches 8 bases. Trimming took 4 bases from V and 2 from J; bases not matched to a gene: 11. The CDR3 has 16 amino acids. Germline lookup yields CDR1 SQVTM and CDR2 ANQGSEA.